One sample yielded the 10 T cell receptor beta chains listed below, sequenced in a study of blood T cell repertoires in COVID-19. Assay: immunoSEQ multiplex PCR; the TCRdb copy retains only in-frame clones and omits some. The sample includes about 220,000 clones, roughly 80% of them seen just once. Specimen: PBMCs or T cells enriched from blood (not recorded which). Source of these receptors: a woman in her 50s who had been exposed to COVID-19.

The CDR3 reads CARSAGTSGADTQYF. CDR3 DNA: TGTGCCAGAAGCGCCGGGACTAGCGGGGCAGATACGCAGTATTTT. The chain has TRBV5-3 and TRBJ2-3, with 13 nucleotides matching TRBD2. TRBV5-3 is recorded as an ORF, its role being uncertain. CDR3 length equals 15 residues. The V gene end was trimmed by 4 bases and the J gene end by 4 bases; junction bases not matched to a gene: 3.

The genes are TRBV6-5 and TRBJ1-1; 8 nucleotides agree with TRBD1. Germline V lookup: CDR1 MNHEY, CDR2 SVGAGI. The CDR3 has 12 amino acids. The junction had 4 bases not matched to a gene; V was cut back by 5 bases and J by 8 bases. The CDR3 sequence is CASSPRTGEAFF. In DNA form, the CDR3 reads TGTGCCAGCAGTCCCCGGACAGGGGAAGCTTTCTTT.

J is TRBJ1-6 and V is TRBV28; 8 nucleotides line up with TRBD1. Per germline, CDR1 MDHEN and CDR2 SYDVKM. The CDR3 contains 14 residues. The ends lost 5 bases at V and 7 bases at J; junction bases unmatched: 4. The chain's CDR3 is CASSRRTGNSPLHF. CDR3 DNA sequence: TGTGCCAGCAGTCGACGGACAGGGAATTCACCCCTCCACTTT.

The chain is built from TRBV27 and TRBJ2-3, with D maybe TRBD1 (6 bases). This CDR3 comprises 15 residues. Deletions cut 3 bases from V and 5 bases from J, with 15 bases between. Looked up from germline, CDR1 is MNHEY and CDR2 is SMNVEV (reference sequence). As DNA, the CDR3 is TGTGCCAGCAGTTTCTCGACAGGACGGGGAGATACGCAGTATTTT. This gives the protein CASSFSTGRGDTQYF.

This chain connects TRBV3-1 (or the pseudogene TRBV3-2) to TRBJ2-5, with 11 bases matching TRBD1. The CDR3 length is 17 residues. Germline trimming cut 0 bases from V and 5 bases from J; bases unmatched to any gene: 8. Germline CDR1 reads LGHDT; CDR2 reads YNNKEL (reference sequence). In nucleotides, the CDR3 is TGTGCCAGCAGCCAAGATAGGGGACAGGGGGTAGGGGAGACCCAGTACTTC. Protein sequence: CASSQDRGQGVGETQYF.

CDR3 sequence reads: CASSSMGGAGQETQYF. The CDR3 bases are TGCGCCAGCAGCTCGATGGGGGGAGCGGGGCAAGAGACCCAGTACTTC. The chain employs TRBV5-1 and TRBJ2-5; the match to TRBD2 covers 7 bases. V trimming: 3 bases; J trimming: 2 bases; junction bases outside the gene matches: 10. Looked up from germline, CDR1 is SGHRS and CDR2 is YFSETQ. The CDR3 covers 16 residues.

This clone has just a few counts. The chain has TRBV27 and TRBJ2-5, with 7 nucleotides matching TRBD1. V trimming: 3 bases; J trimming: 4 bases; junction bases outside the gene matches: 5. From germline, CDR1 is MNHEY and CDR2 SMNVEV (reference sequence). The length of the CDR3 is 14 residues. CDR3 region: CASSLTGYIETQYF. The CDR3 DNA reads TGTGCCAGCAGTTTGACAGGGTATATAGAGACCCAGTACTTC.

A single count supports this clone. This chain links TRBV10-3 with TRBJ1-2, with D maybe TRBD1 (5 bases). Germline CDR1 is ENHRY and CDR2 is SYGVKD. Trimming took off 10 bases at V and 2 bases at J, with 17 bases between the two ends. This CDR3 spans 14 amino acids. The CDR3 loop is CATWGDRDNYGYTF. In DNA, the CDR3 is TGTGCCACTTGGGGGGATCGGGACAACTATGGCTACACCTTC.

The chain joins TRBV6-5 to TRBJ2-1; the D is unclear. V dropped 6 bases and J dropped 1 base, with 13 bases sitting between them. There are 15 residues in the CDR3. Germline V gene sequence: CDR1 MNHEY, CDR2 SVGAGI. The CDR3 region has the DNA TGTGCCAGCAGATCGATGGCAGGATCCTACAATGAGCAGTTCTTC. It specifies CASRSMAGSYNEQFF.

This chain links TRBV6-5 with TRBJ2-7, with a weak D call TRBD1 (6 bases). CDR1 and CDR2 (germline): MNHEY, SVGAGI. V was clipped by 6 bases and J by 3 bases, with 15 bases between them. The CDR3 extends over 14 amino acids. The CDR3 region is CASRDRRTYYEQYF. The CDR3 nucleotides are TGTGCCAGCAGGGACAGAAGAACTTACTACGAGCAGTACTTC.